One and the same sample provided the 11 T cell receptor beta chains below, sequenced in a study of shared clonotypes between healthy human individuals. Only in-frame clones appear in the TCRdb table, and some are missing; sequencing was by immunoSEQ multiplex PCR. The profile shows approximately 600,000 clones, 85% to 95% of them singletons. Only CD45RO-negative cells positively selected for CCR7 counted as naive CD8 cells, so terminally differentiated effector memory CD45RA+ cells were excluded. Specimen: naive CD8+ T cells sorted from blood. These receptors were obtained from a woman aged 25 to 45 in good health.

The chain couples TRBV27 to TRBJ2-3; D gene unclear. The CDR3 has 15 amino acids. Per germline, CDR1 MNHEY and CDR2 SMNVEV (reference sequence). Trimming removed 3 bases at V and 0 bases at J, with 10 bases between. The CDR3 DNA reads as TGTGCCAGCAGTTTTTGGCAGTCTAGCACAGATACGCAGTATTTT. Translated: CASSFWQSSTDTQYF.

The chain joins TRBV30 to TRBJ1-1; D uncertain. Germline CDR1 is GTSNPN and CDR2 is SVGIG (reference sequence). The V gene lost 0 bases and the J gene lost 8 bases, with 10 bases spanning the gap. CDR3 length equals 12 residues. DNA for the CDR3: TGTGCCTGGAGTGTCACGGCACCCGAAGCTTTCTTT. Its protein is CAWSVTAPEAFF. Full variable domain (remainder filled in from reference TRBV30 and TRBJ1-1): SQTIHQWPATLVQPVGSPLSLECTVEGTSNPNLYWYRQAAGRGLQLLFYSVGIGQISSEVPQNLSASRPQDRQFILSSKKLLLSDSGFYLCAWSVTAPEAFFGQGTRLTVV.

The V call is TRBV5-1, the J call TRBJ2-1; 7 bases align to TRBD2. The CDR3 spans 15 residues. The V and J ends lost 0 bases and 4 bases, in that order; junction bases with no gene match: 4. Germline V gene data show CDR1 as SGHRS and CDR2 as YFSETQ. The CDR3 DNA is TGCGCCAGCAGCTTGGATTGGCGGGGGTACAATGAGCAGTTCTTC. Translated: CASSLDWRGYNEQFF.

The rearrangement joins TRBV19 to TRBJ1-1; D ambiguous. This CDR3 spans 12 amino acids. From germline, CDR1 is LNHDA and CDR2 SQIVND (reference sequence). V was cut by 10 bases and J by 0 bases, with 9 bases left in between. CDR3 in DNA: TGTGCCACCGGTATAATGAACACTGAAGCTTTCTTT. It translates to CATGIMNTEAFF.

The chain joins TRBV27 to TRBJ2-3; TRBD2 aligns across 11 bases. The CDR3 covers 18 residues. J lost 7 bases, V lost 7 bases, and 19 bases had no gene match. The germline CDR1 and CDR2 sequences are MNHEY and SMNVEV (reference sequence). The CDR3 DNA reads as TGTGCCAGCAACGTCTTAGGGACTAGCGGACCGAATGGGAATACGCAGTATTTT. Translated, it gives CASNVLGTSGPNGNTQYF.

The J gene is TRBJ1-1, the V gene TRBV28; no clear D gene. Between the trimmed V and J ends, which lost 6 bases and 4 bases, there was a span of 18 bases. The CDR3 sequence is 15 residues long. Germline CDR1 and CDR2: MDHEN and SYDVKM. The CDR3 nucleotides are TGTGCCAGCAGCCTTTCCCTGGTTCCCAGCACTGAAGCTTTCTTT. Amino acid sequence: CASSLSLVPSTEAFF.

Remarks on this clone: Other DNA sequences in this sample translate to the same CDR3. The rearrangement joins TRBV27 to TRBJ2-7; D is possibly TRBD1 (6 bases). V was cut by 2 bases and J by 6 bases, with 8 bases left in between. CDR1 is MNHEY and CDR2 is SMNVEV in the germline V gene (reference sequence). This CDR3 comprises 12 residues. CDR3 sequence: CASSLTRGEQYF. In DNA form, the CDR3 reads TGTGCCAGCAGTTTAACCAGGGGCGAGCAGTACTTC.

This chain links TRBV9 with TRBJ1-2, with D perhaps matching TRBD1 (6 bases). CDR1 SGDLS and CDR2 YYNGEE come from the germline V gene. This CDR3 comprises 14 residues. Trimming took 4 bases from V and 8 from J, leaving 18 bases between them. The CDR3 DNA reads TGTGCCAGCAGCATAGATACAGGGCGAGGCGGCTACACCTTC. Amino acids: CASSIDTGRGGYTF.

CDR3 loop: CASSPPLQGSYEQYF. The CDR3 DNA follows: TGTGCCAGCAGTCCTCCCCTTCAGGGGTCCTACGAGCAGTACTTC. The chain is built from TRBV7-9 and TRBJ2-7, with D possibly being TRBD1 (6 bases). Trimming cost V 6 bases and J 1 base, with 16 bases left between them. The V gene's germline CDR1 is SEHNR and CDR2 FQNEAQ (reference sequence). The CDR3 length is 15 residues.

This clone was seen just once. V usage is TRBV10-2 and J usage is TRBJ2-7; D might be TRBD2 (5 bases). Germline V gene lookup returns CDR1 WSHSY and CDR2 SAAADI. The CDR3 extends over 11 amino acids. Trimming removed 6 bases from V and 5 bases from J, with 8 bases in between. This CDR3 is CASRAGDEQYF. In DNA form, the CDR3 reads TGCGCCAGCAGGGCCGGGGACGAGCAGTACTTC.

As DNA, the CDR3 is TGTGCCAGCAGTTTGGGAGGTACCCCACAGACCTACGAGCAGTACTTC. It codes for CASSLGGTPQTYEQYF. This chain connects TRBV28 to TRBJ2-7; D may be TRBD2 (6 bases). Germline V gene lookup returns CDR1 MDHEN and CDR2 SYDVKM. The CDR3 loop spans 16 amino acids. V was pared by 3 bases and J by 2 bases, with 17 bases between.